One and the same sample provided the 23 T cell receptor beta chains below, sequenced in a study of Tregs in tolerant kidney transplant recipients. Method: immunoSEQ multiplex PCR; TCRdb's copy keeps in-frame clones and lacks some. Of around 230,000 clones in the sample, about 80% are singletons; the top ten hold less than 0.75%. Material: CD4+ T cells from blood. The receptors were sampled from a human donor in good health.

Comments on this clone: This sample also contains other DNA sequences that code for the same CDR3. The chain recombines TRBV4-1 with TRBJ2-5; the D is unclear. Trimming pared 1 base from V and 2 bases from J, leaving 8 bases between. This CDR3 contains 14 residues. In germline, CDR1 is MGHRA, CDR2 YSYEKL. CDR3 amino acids: CASSQVSGQETQYF. The CDR3 DNA sequence: TGCGCCAGCAGCCAAGTTTCCGGTCAAGAGACCCAGTACTTC.

This clone has just one count. The chain carries TRBV5-4 and TRBJ2-5; D unresolved. Germline assignment: CDR1 SGHNT and CDR2 YYREEE (reference sequence). V dropped 4 bases and J dropped 10 bases, with 17 bases sitting between them. The CDR3 sequence is 13 residues long. The CDR3, as DNA: TGTGCCAGCAGCCCTGGGGAAGAGAGGAGCCAGTACTTC. It translates to CASSPGEERSQYF.

The V and J genes are TRBV23-1 and TRBJ2-1; possible D gene TRBD2, 6 bases. TRBV23-1 qualifies as an ORF whose function is uncertain. Trimming removed 8 bases from V and 6 bases from J, with 8 bases in between. This CDR3 spans 11 amino acids. The DNA of the CDR3 is TGCGCCAGCGGGACTGTCAATGAGCAGTTCTTC. This codes for CASGTVNEQFF.

This clone turned up a few times. The chain carries TRBV11-2 and TRBJ1-1; D gene uncertain. This CDR3 contains 13 residues. The V end lost 5 bases, the J end lost 5 bases, and 12 bases lay between the germline ends. Germline V CDR1 and CDR2: SGHAT, FQNNGV. The CDR3 loop reads CASSSLRNTEAFF. CDR3 DNA: TGTGCCAGCAGCAGCTTAAGGAATACTGAAGCTTTCTTT.

This clone was counted a few times. This chain connects TRBV5-1 to TRBJ1-1; D perhaps matches TRBD1 (5 bases). The CDR3 loop spans 15 amino acids. The germline V gene has CDR1 SGHRS and CDR2 YFSETQ. Trimming took 4 bases from V and 1 from J, leaving 14 bases between them. The CDR3 DNA is TGCGCCAGCAGCCCGCGGTCGGGGCGGAACACTGAAGCTTTCTTT. It encodes CASSPRSGRNTEAFF. The variable domain in full, with the rest retrieved from reference TRBV5-1 and TRBJ1-1, is KAGVTQTPRYLIKTRGQQVTLSCSPISGHRSVSWYQQTPGQGLQFLFEYFSETQRNKGNFPGRFSGRQFSNSRSEMNVSTLELGDSALYLCASSPRSGRNTEAFFGQGTRLTVV.

This clone was detected only a few times. The V call is TRBV15, the J call TRBJ1-5; 7 nucleotides line up with TRBD1. The CDR3 totals 15 residues. Germline lookup yields CDR1 LNHNV and CDR2 YYDKDF (reference sequence). Unmatched junction bases numbered 11, after V lost 5 bases and J lost 7 bases. CDR3 protein: CATSAVAGGLQPQHF. CDR3 DNA: TGTGCCACCAGCGCAGTGGCAGGGGGTTTGCAGCCCCAGCATTTT.

CDR3 sequence reads: CASSLGRETQYF. The CDR3 bases are TGTGCCAGCAGCTTAGGGAGGGAGACCCAGTACTTC. This chain connects TRBV7-9 to TRBJ2-5; tentative D call: TRBD2 (5 bases). V lost 1 base and J lost 5, with 5 bases in between. The CDR3 is 12 residues long. Germline CDR1 is SEHNR and CDR2 is FQNEAQ (reference sequence). Combining the CDR3 with reference TRBV7-9 and TRBJ2-5 gives the whole variable domain DTGVSQNPRHKITKRGQNVTFRCDPISEHNRLYWYRQTLGQGPEFLTYFQNEAQLEKSRLLSDRFSAERPKGSFSTLEIQRTEQGDSAMYLCASSLGRETQYFGPGTRLLVL.

The rearrangement links TRBV19 to TRBJ1-1; D perhaps matches TRBD1 (5 bases). CDR3 length: 13 residues. Germline CDR1 and CDR2: LNHDA and SQIVND (reference sequence). Trimming removed 6 bases at V and 4 bases at J, with 12 bases between. This CDR3 reads CASRWDFTTEAFF. The CDR3 DNA is TGTGCCAGTAGGTGGGACTTTACCACTGAAGCTTTCTTT.

The gene calls are TRBV19 and TRBJ1-2, with 8 nucleotides matching TRBD1. Trimming took 3 bases from V and 5 from J; bases not matched to a gene: 8. In germline, CDR1 is LNHDA, CDR2 SQIVND (reference sequence). The CDR3 spans 15 residues. CDR3 DNA sequence: TGTGCCAGTAGTATGGACGGACAGGGAGGGTATGGCTACACCTTC. Translated, it gives CASSMDGQGGYGYTF.

This chain joins TRBV11-2 and TRBJ2-7, with 8 bases identical to TRBD2. J was trimmed by 2 bases and V by 0 bases; bases with no gene match: 3. The CDR3 covers 15 residues. Germline CDR1 is SGHAT and CDR2 is FQNNGV. The CDR3 DNA reads as TGTGCCAGCAGCTTAGATGGGCGGGGGGCCTACGAGCAGTACTTC. Translating gives CASSLDGRGAYEQYF.

About this clone itself: The likely explanation is a read error, given a far larger clone one base away. The same CDR3 is also encoded by other DNA sequences in this sample. The gene calls are TRBV18 and TRBJ1-1; the D is unclear. This CDR3 is 13 amino acids long. Germline loops: CDR1 KGHSH, CDR2 LQKENI. V dropped 4 bases and J dropped 5 bases, with 11 bases sitting between them. The chain's CDR3 is CASSRWVGTEAFF. The CDR3, as DNA: TGTGCCAGCTCACGATGGGTAGGGACTGAAGCTTTCTTT.

CDR3: CASSRLLNSGANVLTF. CDR3 in DNA: TGTGCCAGCTCACGACTATTGAACTCTGGGGCCAACGTCCTGACTTTC. The genes are TRBV18 and TRBJ2-6; perhaps TRBD2 as D (5 bases). The V end was cut by 4 bases, the J end by 0 bases, with 10 bases between. This CDR3 comprises 16 residues. Germline CDR1 KGHSH, CDR2 LQKENI.

This chain uses TRBV5-1 with TRBJ2-7; D unresolved. The CDR3 has 14 amino acids. Between the trimmed V and J ends, which lost 2 bases and 2 bases, there was a span of 11 bases. Germline V gene sequence: CDR1 SGHRS, CDR2 YFSETQ. The CDR3 loop reads CASSFRAGAYEQYF. The CDR3 coding sequence is TGCGCCAGCAGCTTTCGCGCAGGAGCCTACGAGCAGTACTTC. Full variable domain (remainder filled in from reference TRBV5-1 and TRBJ2-7): KAGVTQTPRYLIKTRGQQVTLSCSPISGHRSVSWYQQTPGQGLQFLFEYFSETQRNKGNFPGRFSGRQFSNSRSEMNVSTLELGDSALYLCASSFRAGAYEQYFGPGTRLTVT.

This chain uses TRBV2 with TRBJ2-7; D remains ambiguous. This CDR3 spans 15 amino acids. V lost 6 bases to trimming and J lost 0 bases, with 15 bases between them. CDR1 SNHLY and CDR2 FYNNEI come from the germline V gene. CDR3 bases: TGTGCCAGCAGCCGACGACAAAGGAGCTCCTACGAGCAGTACTTC. Translated, it gives CASSRRQRSSYEQYF. The full variable domain, completed using reference TRBV2 and TRBJ2-7, is EPEVTQTPSHQVTQMGQEVILRCVPISNHLYFYWYRQILGQKVEFLVSFYNNEISEKSEIFDDQFSVERPDGSNFTLKIRSTKLEDSAMYFCASSRRQRSSYEQYFGPGTRLTVT.

The genes are TRBV19 and TRBJ2-7; unclear D gene. Between the trimmed V and J ends, which lost 5 bases and 3 bases, there was a span of 14 bases. The CDR3 spans 14 residues. Germline V CDR1 and CDR2: LNHDA, SQIVND (reference sequence). This chain's CDR3 is CASSSPQFNYEQYF. The CDR3, as DNA: TGTGCCAGTAGTTCACCGCAGTTCAACTACGAGCAGTACTTC.

This chain connects TRBV7-3 to TRBJ2-3; 8 positions match TRBD1. Germline trimming cut 5 bases from V and 2 bases from J; bases unmatched to any gene: 6. The germline CDR1 and CDR2 sequences are SGHTA and FQGTGA. The CDR3 sequence is 15 residues long. The CDR3 here is CASSRDRSSTDTQYF. In DNA, the CDR3 is TGTGCCAGCAGCCGGGACAGGTCGTCCACAGATACGCAGTATTTT.

The J gene is TRBJ1-3, the V gene TRBV9; D unresolved. The CDR3 length is 17 residues. The germline CDR1 and CDR2 sequences are SGDLS and YYNGEE. V was cut by 4 bases and J by 0 bases, with 17 bases left in between. This CDR3 is CASSPHHEQSSGNTIYF. The DNA of the CDR3 is TGTGCCAGCAGCCCCCACCATGAACAGTCCTCTGGAAACACCATATATTTT.

This chain uses TRBV5-4 with TRBJ2-3; 9 bases map to TRBD2. The V segment lost 4 bases and the J segment 4 bases; nucleotides outside the gene matches: 10. Germline V gene lookup returns CDR1 SGHNT and CDR2 YYREEE (reference sequence). The CDR3 sequence is 16 residues long. The CDR3 DNA follows: TGTGCCAGCAGCCCTGGAGCGGGAGGTTTCGCAGATACGCAGTATTTT. Translation gives CASSPGAGGFADTQYF.

The V and J genes are TRBV2 and TRBJ1-1; TRBD1 aligns across 8 bases. V gave up 2 bases and J gave up 7 bases; unmatched junction bases: 24. The CDR3 has 20 amino acids. Germline values: CDR1 SNHLY, CDR2 FYNNEI. CDR3 loop: CASSEPQRGWTGRMGSEAFF. CDR3 bases: TGTGCCAGCAGTGAACCCCAAAGGGGGTGGACAGGGAGGATGGGAAGTGAAGCTTTCTTT.

The rearrangement uses TRBV2 and TRBJ2-7; 10 nucleotides agree with TRBD1. Germline V gene data show CDR1 as SNHLY and CDR2 as FYNNEI. The CDR3 runs 15 residues. The V and J ends lost 6 bases and 2 bases, in that order; junction bases with no gene match: 7. The CDR3 bases are TGTGCCAGCAGGCCGGGACAGGGGCCCACCTACGAGCAGTACTTC. Translated, it gives CASRPGQGPTYEQYF.

V and J are TRBV27 and TRBJ1-5, with D hard to call. CDR1 is MNHEY and CDR2 is SMNVEV in the germline V gene (reference sequence). V dropped 5 bases and J dropped 0 bases, with 8 bases sitting between them. The CDR3 consists of 14 residues. Here the CDR3 DNA reads TGTGCCAGCAGTGAGCAAAATAGCAATCAGCCCCAGCATTTT. Amino acids: CASSEQNSNQPQHF.

The chain recombines TRBV5-1 with TRBJ1-1; D is ambiguous. The CDR3 is 17 residues long. From germline, CDR1 is SGHRS and CDR2 YFSETQ. Trimming removed 4 bases from V and 1 base from J, with 20 bases in between. CDR3 bases: TGCGCCAGCAGCCCCCGGGAGGGAGGGAGGTGGAACACTGAAGCTTTCTTT. Translating gives CASSPREGGRWNTEAFF.

This chain connects TRBV6-1 to TRBJ2-7; TRBD1 is a possible D gene (6 bases). V was cut by 5 bases and J by 6 bases, with 17 bases left in between. Germline CDR1 MNHNS, CDR2 SASEGT. The CDR3 length is 14 residues. The CDR3 loop is CASSYKTQGSEQYF. CDR3 sequence (DNA): TGTGCCAGCAGTTATAAAACACAGGGAAGCGAGCAGTACTTC.